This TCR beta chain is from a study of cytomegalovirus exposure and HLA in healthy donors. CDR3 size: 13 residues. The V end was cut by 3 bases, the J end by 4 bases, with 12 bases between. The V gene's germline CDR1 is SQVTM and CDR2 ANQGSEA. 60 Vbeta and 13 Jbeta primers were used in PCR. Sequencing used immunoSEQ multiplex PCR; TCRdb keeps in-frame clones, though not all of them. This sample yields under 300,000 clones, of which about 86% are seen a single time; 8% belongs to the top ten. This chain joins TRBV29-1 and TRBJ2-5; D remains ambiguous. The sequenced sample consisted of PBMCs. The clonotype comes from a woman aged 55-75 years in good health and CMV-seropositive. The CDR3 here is CSVEGLAGETQYF. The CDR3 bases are TGCAGCGTTGAGGGCCTCGCAGGAGAGACCCAGTACTTC.